This section outlines one T cell receptor beta chain sequence together with its context. The antigen is not known. The source of the sample is a study of breast tumors, draining lymph nodes, adjacent tissues. TCRdb analysed the multiplex PCR reads with MiXCR anew, one entry per CDR3 protein. This sample has 15,000 to 20,000 distinct CDR3 sequences, with about 45% found just once. J gave up 4 bases and V 4 bases, and 1 base lay outside the gene matches. This CDR3 has 14 amino acids. The germline CDR1 and CDR2 sequences are MNHEY and SVGAGI. Study results and limitations: Compared with lymph nodes, tumors were less diverse; compared with nontumor tissue, more. Tumor T cell lymph node origin was a supported hypothesis, not proven. Tumor and nontumor repertoires were significantly more similar in luminal-like than in basal-like breast cancer. Data fit most tumor T cells coming from lymph node, expanding in tumor.

The origin of this receptor is a female donor with breast cancer. Some clones in this sample may be carry-over from other donors' samples. The chain employs TRBV6-5 and TRBJ1-5; 10 positions agree with TRBD1. The sample taken for sequencing was tumor-adjacent breast tissue. CDR3: CASSLGQGNQPQHF. In DNA form, the CDR3 reads TGTGCCAGCAGTTTGGGACAGGGGAATCAGCCCCAGCATTTT.